These 18 T cell receptor beta chains originate from one sample sequenced in a study of cytomegalovirus exposure and HLA in healthy donors. Method: immunoSEQ multiplex PCR; TCRdb's copy keeps in-frame clones and lacks some. The sample consists of tens of thousands of clones, roughly 91% of them appearing once. Sequenced sample: PBMCs. The receptors originated from a woman in her twenties or thirties in good health and CMV-seronegative.

V and J are TRBV30 and TRBJ1-1, with 8 bases matching TRBD1. Looked up from germline, CDR1 is GTSNPN and CDR2 is SVGIG (reference sequence). This CDR3 is built from 14 residues. The V segment lost 2 bases and the J segment 2 bases; nucleotides outside the gene matches: 4. Here the CDR3 DNA reads TGTGCCTGGAGTTCTGGACAGGGAAACACTGAAGCTTTCTTT. Its protein is CAWSSGQGNTEAFF. Drawing the rest from reference TRBV30 and TRBJ1-1, the complete variable domain is SQTIHQWPATLVQPVGSPLSLECTVEGTSNPNLYWYRQAAGRGLQLLFYSVGIGQISSEVPQNLSASRPQDRQFILSSKKLLLSDSGFYLCAWSSGQGNTEAFFGQGTRLTVV.

The chain couples TRBV11-1 to TRBJ2-2; tentatively, D is TRBD1 (6 bases). This CDR3 contains 15 residues. V gave up 2 bases and J gave up 6 bases, with 13 bases separating them. Per germline, CDR1 SGHAT and CDR2 FQDESV (reference sequence). The CDR3 DNA reads TGTGCCAGCAGCTTATACAGGGCGAGGGCCGGGGAGCTGTTTTTT. This sequence encodes CASSLYRARAGELFF.

This chain connects TRBV10-3 to TRBJ2-1, with 10 nucleotides matching TRBD2. V shed 7 bases and J 5 bases; nucleotides not matched to a gene: 5. The CDR3 extends over 14 amino acids. Germline CDR1 ENHRY, CDR2 SYGVKD. The CDR3 loop reads CAIIGTSGDNEQFF. As DNA, the CDR3 is TGTGCCATCATAGGAACTAGCGGGGACAATGAGCAGTTCTTC.

This chain connects TRBV23-1 to TRBJ2-5; no reliable D call. TRBV23-1 is reported as an ORF; its role is uncertain. This CDR3 contains 14 residues. V lost 3 bases, J lost 3 bases, and 11 bases lay in between. The CDR3 sequence: CASSQPQVKETQYF. Here the CDR3 DNA reads TGCGCCAGCAGTCAGCCCCAGGTGAAAGAGACCCAGTACTTC.

The V and J genes are TRBV6-5 and TRBJ1-1, with D possibly being TRBD1 (5 bases). V was cut by 5 bases and J by 11 bases, with 12 bases left in between. Germline lookup yields CDR1 MNHEY and CDR2 SVGAGI. The CDR3 is 11 residues long. CDR3 protein: CASSKGRLAFF. DNA for the CDR3: TGTGCCAGCAGTAAGGGGCGATTGGCTTTCTTT.

The V call is TRBV6-1, the J call TRBJ2-4; 7 bases agree with TRBD2. The J segment lost 8 bases and the V segment lost 8 bases, leaving 12 bases of the junction unmatched. The CDR3 length is 14 residues. CDR1 MNHNS and CDR2 SASEGT come from the germline V gene. The CDR3: CASHQGGSGYIQYF. The CDR3 DNA is TGTGCCAGCCACCAGGGAGGGTCAGGGTACATTCAGTACTTC.

V is TRBV7-7 and J is TRBJ2-5, with 9 bases matching TRBD1. This CDR3 spans 17 amino acids. Germline CDR1 SSHAT, CDR2 FNYEAQ (reference sequence). V dropped 2 bases and J dropped 1; count of bases not matched to a gene: 8. The CDR3 DNA sequence: TGTGCCAGCAGCTTACACCGACCGGGACAGGGCCAAGAGACCCAGTACTTC. Its translation is CASSLHRPGQGQETQYF.

V usage is TRBV6-1 and J usage is TRBJ1-5, with D possibly matching TRBD1 (6 bases). The CDR3 sequence is 11 residues long. With 8 bases removed from V and 16 bases from J, the gap between germline ends came to 18 bases. The germline gives CDR1 MNHNS, CDR2 SASEGT. CDR3 bases: TGTGCCAGCGGGGGCACCGGGCCAAATCATTTT. This codes for CASGGTGPNHF.

CDR3 sequence (DNA): TGTGCCAGCAGCTTAGGCTACAATGAAAAACTGTTTTTT. This translates into CASSLGYNEKLFF. The chain couples TRBV11-2 to TRBJ1-4, with D hard to call. The CDR3 is made up of 13 amino acids. The V end lost 1 base, the J end lost 5 bases, and 5 bases lay between the germline ends. The germline CDR1 and CDR2 sequences are SGHAT and FQNNGV.

J is TRBJ1-1 and V is TRBV29-1; a possible D gene is TRBD1 (5 bases). Germline-derived CDR1 and CDR2 are SQVTM and ANQGSEA. V was pared by 4 bases and J by 1 base, with 10 bases between. The CDR3 spans 13 residues. The CDR3 spells CSVVGASNTEAFF. The CDR3, as DNA: TGCAGCGTTGTAGGGGCCTCGAACACTGAAGCTTTCTTT.

The V and J genes are TRBV6-1 and TRBJ2-7, with 11 positions matching TRBD2. Germline trimming cut 6 bases from V and 7 bases from J; bases unmatched to any gene: 8. Germline-derived CDR1 and CDR2 are MNHNS and SASEGT. CDR3 length: 14 residues. This CDR3 is CASRTTSGALEQYF. CDR3 bases: TGTGCCAGCAGGACGACTAGCGGGGCCTTAGAGCAGTACTTC.

The V call is TRBV7-3, the J call TRBJ2-1; the D gene is possibly TRBD2 (6 bases). The CDR3 runs 17 residues. Germline loops: CDR1 SGHTA, CDR2 FQGTGA. V shed 5 bases and J shed 2 bases, with 19 bases lying between them. CDR3 loop: CASSLGGQSPTYNEQFF. CDR3 nucleotides: TGTGCCAGCAGCCTGGGGGGTCAATCGCCCACCTACAATGAGCAGTTCTTC.

A note on this clone: A junction boundary mismatches the germline segment, possibly from a read error. Distinct nucleotide sequences in the sample also encode this CDR3. This rearrangement joins TRBV14 to TRBJ2-7; D unclear. This CDR3 has 15 amino acids. From germline, CDR1 is SGHDN and CDR2 FVKESK. The CDR3: CASSQDQSSLDEQYF. Here the CDR3 DNA reads TGTGCCAGTAGCCAAGACCAGAGTAGCCTAGACGAGCAGTACTTC.

The chain has TRBV7-3 and TRBJ2-3; D gene unclear. Between the trimmed V and J ends, which lost 2 bases and 5 bases, there was a span of 8 bases. CDR1 SGHTA and CDR2 FQGTGA come from the germline V gene. The CDR3 totals 13 residues. The CDR3: CASSLDLGDTQYF. The DNA for the CDR3 is TGTGCCAGCAGCTTAGACTTGGGAGATACGCAGTATTTT.

The rearrangement joins TRBV5-4 to TRBJ1-5; possibly TRBD1 for D (5 bases). From germline, CDR1 is SGHNT and CDR2 YYREEE (reference sequence). This CDR3 is 16 amino acids long. Trimming cost V 10 bases and J 6 bases, with 26 bases left between them. Here the CDR3 DNA reads TGTGCCGGAATAGCTCGCGGGACTCGGGTCCTTCAGCCCCAGCATTTT. Amino acids: CAGIARGTRVLQPQHF.

The chain employs TRBV10-3 and TRBJ2-1; possibly TRBD2 for D (7 bases). The CDR3 is 13 amino acids. Looked up from germline, CDR1 is ENHRY and CDR2 is SYGVKD. Trimming pared 10 bases from V and 2 bases from J, leaving 12 bases between. The CDR3 nucleotides read TGTGCCACGGGGGCGGGAGCCTACAATGAGCAGTTCTTC. This sequence encodes CATGAGAYNEQFF.

V is TRBV29-1 and J is TRBJ2-7, with 7 bases identical to TRBD2. The V segment lost 4 bases and the J segment 5 bases; nucleotides outside the gene matches: 5. In germline, CDR1 is SQVTM, CDR2 ANQGSEA. The CDR3 is 12 residues long. CDR3 amino acids: CSVGLAQDEQYF. The CDR3 DNA reads as TGCAGCGTTGGACTAGCTCAGGACGAGCAGTACTTC.

The V gene is TRBV18, the J gene TRBJ2-7, with no clear D. V lost 0 bases, J lost 4 bases, and 13 bases lay in between. CDR3 length equals 15 residues. Germline loops: CDR1 KGHSH, CDR2 LQKENI. CDR3 bases: TGTGCCAGCTCACCACCGCAGTCAGTAAGTTACGAGCAGTACTTC. This codes for CASSPPQSVSYEQYF.